This T cell receptor (beta chain) comes out of a study of cytomegalovirus exposure and HLA in healthy donors. As regards this clone: Its antigen is not identified.

Study-wide findings and caveats: V- and J-gene trimming of TCR beta was linked (in a later analysis) to a missense DCLRE1C variant.

The PCR used 60 Vbeta and 13 Jbeta primers. Sequenced by immunoSEQ multiplex PCR; TCRdb stores in-frame clones only, minus some. The data hold around 210,000 clones, with 70% to 80% observed a single time. This TCR was sampled from a male donor in good health and CMV-seropositive. Source material: PBMCs.

The CDR3 DNA is TGTGCCATCAGTGAGCCCATGCGACAGCTTGAAGCTTTCTTT. It specifies CAISEPMRQLEAFF. The J gene is TRBJ1-1, the V gene TRBV10-3; D might be TRBD1 (5 bases). Germline-derived CDR1 and CDR2 are ENHRY and SYGVKD. This CDR3 comprises 14 residues. Trimming pared 2 bases from V and 7 bases from J, leaving 14 bases between.